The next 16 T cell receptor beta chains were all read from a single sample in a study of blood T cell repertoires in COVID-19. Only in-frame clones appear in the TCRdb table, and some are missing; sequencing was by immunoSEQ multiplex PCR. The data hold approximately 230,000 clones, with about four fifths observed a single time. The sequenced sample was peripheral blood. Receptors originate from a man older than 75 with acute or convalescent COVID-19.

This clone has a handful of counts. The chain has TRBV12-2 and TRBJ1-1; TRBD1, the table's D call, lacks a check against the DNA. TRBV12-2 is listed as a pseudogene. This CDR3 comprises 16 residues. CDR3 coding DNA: TGTGCAAGTCGCTTAAGCCCGGGACAGACTAACACTGAAGCTTTCTTT. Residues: CASRLSPGQTNTEAFF.

The CDR3 protein is CASSPGPGHRSYNEQFF. The CDR3 bases are TGCGCCAGCAGCCCTGGCCCGGGACATCGCTCCTACAATGAGCAGTTCTTC. V is TRBV5-1 and J is TRBJ2-1; tentatively, D is TRBD1 (6 bases). Germline V CDR1 and CDR2: SGHRS, YFSETQ. The CDR3 consists of 17 residues. Trimming removed 4 bases at V and 0 bases at J, with 17 bases between. Full variable domain (rest looked up from reference TRBV5-1 and TRBJ2-1): KAGVTQTPRYLIKTRGQQVTLSCSPISGHRSVSWYQQTPGQGLQFLFEYFSETQRNKGNFPGRFSGRQFSNSRSEMNVSTLELGDSALYLCASSPGPGHRSYNEQFFGPGTRLTVL.

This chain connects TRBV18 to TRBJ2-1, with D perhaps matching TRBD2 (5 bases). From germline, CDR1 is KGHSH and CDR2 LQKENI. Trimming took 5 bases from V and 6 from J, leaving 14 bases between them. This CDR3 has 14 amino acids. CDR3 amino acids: CASSSPRDRNEQFF. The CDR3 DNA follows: TGTGCCAGCTCATCTCCGAGGGATCGCAATGAGCAGTTCTTC.

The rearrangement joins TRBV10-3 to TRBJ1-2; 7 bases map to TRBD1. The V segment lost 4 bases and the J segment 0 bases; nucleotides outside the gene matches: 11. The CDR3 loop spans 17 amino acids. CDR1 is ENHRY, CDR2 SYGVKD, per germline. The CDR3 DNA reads TGTGCCATCAGTGGAACCGGACAGGCGCAGACTAACTATGGCTACACCTTC. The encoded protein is CAISGTGQAQTNYGYTF.

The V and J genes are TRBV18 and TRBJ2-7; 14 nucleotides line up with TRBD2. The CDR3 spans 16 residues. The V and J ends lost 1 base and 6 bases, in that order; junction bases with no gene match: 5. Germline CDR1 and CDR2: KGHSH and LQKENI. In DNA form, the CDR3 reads TGTGCCAGCTCACCACGAGGGACTAGCGGGAGTGGCGAGCAGTACTTC. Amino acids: CASSPRGTSGSGEQYF.

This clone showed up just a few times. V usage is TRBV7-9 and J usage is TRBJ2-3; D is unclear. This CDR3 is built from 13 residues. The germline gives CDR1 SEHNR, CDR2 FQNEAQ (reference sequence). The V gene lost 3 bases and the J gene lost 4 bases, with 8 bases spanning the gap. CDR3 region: CASSFLAADTQYF. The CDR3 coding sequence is TGTGCCAGCAGCTTCTTGGCCGCAGATACGCAGTATTTT.

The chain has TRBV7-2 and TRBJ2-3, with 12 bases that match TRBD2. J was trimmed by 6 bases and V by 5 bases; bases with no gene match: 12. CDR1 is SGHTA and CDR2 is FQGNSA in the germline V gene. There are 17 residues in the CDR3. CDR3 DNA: TGTGCCAGCAGCCCCTGGACTAGCGGGATCAGTTCGGATACGCAGTATTTT. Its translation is CASSPWTSGISSDTQYF.

The CDR3 DNA follows: TGTGCCAGCAGCCACCCGAACTCGGCCGGGGAGCTGTTTTTT. Protein product: CASSHPNSAGELFF. The chain joins TRBV3-1 (or the pseudogene TRBV3-2) to TRBJ2-2; no definite D call. CDR3 length equals 14 residues. Germline V CDR1 and CDR2: LGHDT, YNNKEL (reference sequence). The V gene lost 3 bases and the J gene lost 6 bases, with 11 bases spanning the gap.

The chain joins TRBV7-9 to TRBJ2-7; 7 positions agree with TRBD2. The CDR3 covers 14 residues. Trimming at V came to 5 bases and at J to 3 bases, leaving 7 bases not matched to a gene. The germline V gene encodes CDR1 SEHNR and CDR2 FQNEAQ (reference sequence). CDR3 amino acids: CASSHQREHYEQYF. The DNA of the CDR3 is TGTGCCAGCAGCCACCAGCGGGAACACTACGAGCAGTACTTC.

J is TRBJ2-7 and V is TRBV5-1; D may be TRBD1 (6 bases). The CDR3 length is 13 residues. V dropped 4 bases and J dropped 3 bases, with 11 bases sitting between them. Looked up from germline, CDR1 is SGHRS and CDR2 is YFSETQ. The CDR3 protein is CASSRGQLYEQYF. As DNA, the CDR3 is TGCGCCAGCAGCAGGGGACAACTCTACGAGCAGTACTTC. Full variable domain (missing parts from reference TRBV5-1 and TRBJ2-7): KAGVTQTPRYLIKTRGQQVTLSCSPISGHRSVSWYQQTPGQGLQFLFEYFSETQRNKGNFPGRFSGRQFSNSRSEMNVSTLELGDSALYLCASSRGQLYEQYFGPGTRLTVT.

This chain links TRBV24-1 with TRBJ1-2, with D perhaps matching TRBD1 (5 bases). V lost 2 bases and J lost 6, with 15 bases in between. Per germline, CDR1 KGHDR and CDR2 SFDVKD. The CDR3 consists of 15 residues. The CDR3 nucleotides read TGTGCCACCAGTGATTCCCGGGGGGGATTAAATGGCTACACCTTC. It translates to CATSDSRGGLNGYTF.

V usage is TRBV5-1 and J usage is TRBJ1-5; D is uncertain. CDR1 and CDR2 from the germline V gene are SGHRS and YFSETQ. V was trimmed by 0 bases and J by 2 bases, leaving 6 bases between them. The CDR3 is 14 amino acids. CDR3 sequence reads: CASSLDAGNQPQHF. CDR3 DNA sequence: TGCGCCAGCAGCTTGGACGCAGGCAATCAGCCCCAGCATTTT.

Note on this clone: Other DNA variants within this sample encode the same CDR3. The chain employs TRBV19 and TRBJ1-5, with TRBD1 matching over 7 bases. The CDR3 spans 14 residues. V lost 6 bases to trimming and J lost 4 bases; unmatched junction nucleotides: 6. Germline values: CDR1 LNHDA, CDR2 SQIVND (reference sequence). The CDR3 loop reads CASSLRDSNQPQHF. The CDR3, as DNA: TGTGCCAGTAGCCTGAGGGACAGTAATCAGCCCCAGCATTTT.

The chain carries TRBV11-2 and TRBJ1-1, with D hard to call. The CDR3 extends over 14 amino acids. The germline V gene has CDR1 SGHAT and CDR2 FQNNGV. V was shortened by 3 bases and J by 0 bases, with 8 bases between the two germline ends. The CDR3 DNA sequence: TGTGCCAGCAGCTTTGGCATCATGAACACTGAAGCTTTCTTT. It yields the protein CASSFGIMNTEAFF. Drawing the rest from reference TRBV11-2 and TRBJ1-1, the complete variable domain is EAGVAQSPRYKIIEKRQSVAFWCNPISGHATLYWYQQILGQGPKLLIQFQNNGVVDDSQLPKDRFSAERLKGVDSTLKIQPAKLEDSAVYLCASSFGIMNTEAFFGQGTRLTVV.

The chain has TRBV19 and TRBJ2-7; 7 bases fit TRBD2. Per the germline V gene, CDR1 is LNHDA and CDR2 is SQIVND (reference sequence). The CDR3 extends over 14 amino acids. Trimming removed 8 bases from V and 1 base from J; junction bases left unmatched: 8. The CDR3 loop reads CASASGGRSYEQYF. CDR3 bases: TGTGCCAGTGCATCGGGGGGTAGGTCCTACGAGCAGTACTTC.

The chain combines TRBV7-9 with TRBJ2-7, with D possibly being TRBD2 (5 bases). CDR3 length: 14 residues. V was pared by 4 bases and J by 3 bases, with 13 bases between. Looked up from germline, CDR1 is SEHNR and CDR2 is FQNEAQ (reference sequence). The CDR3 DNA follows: TGTGCCAGCAGCTCTTACGGACTGGTCTACGAGCAGTACTTC. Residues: CASSSYGLVYEQYF.